This T cell receptor beta chain emerged from a study of blood T cell repertoires in COVID-19. On the study more broadly: Samples of COVID-19 (acute and convalescent) were obtained from the United States, Italy and Spain.

The germline V gene has CDR1 SGHTA and CDR2 FQGNSA. The trim removed 2 bases at V and 6 bases at J, leaving 3 bases unmatched. The CDR3 length is 15 residues. Seattle's cohort entered during active infection and was followed longitudinally. The protocol was immunoSEQ multiplex PCR, while the TCRdb copy is restricted to in-frame clones and leaves out a portion. The sample has 300,000 to 400,000 clones; about nine tenths are singletons. V and J are TRBV7-2 and TRBJ2-2; TRBD1 aligns across 10 bases. The source of this sequence is a woman aged 45-59 years with COVID-19, enrolled during active disease. The specimen was peripheral blood. CDR3 protein: CASSLRGTGAGELFF. In DNA form, the CDR3 reads TGTGCCAGCAGCTTAAGGGGGACAGGGGCCGGGGAGCTGTTTTTT.